Listed below are T cell receptor beta chains from one sample, sequenced in a study of response to subunit inactivated influenza vaccine. TCRdb re-analysed the RT-PCR reads in MiXCR, keeping a single row per CDR3 protein. Among about 780,000 distinct CDR3 sequences, around 18% were seen once, and the ten largest hold roughly a tenth. The starting material was PBMCs from blood, obtained about 5 days after vaccination. The origin of the receptors is a man aged 50 to 60 who received an inactivated influenza vaccine. Both conserved end residues are part of each CDR3. D genes are given only for firm matches. Only part of the rows carry a size: once, few, many, or a class if the clone is expanded.

J,size,D,length,V,DNA,CDR3
TRBJ2-3,-,-,14,TRBV7-2,TGTGCCAGCAGCTTAGCGGGCGGAGCGGTTACGCAGTATTTT,CASSLAGGAVTQYF
TRBJ2-3,few,TRBD1,14,TRBV7-2,TGTGCCAGCAGCTTTCAGGGGGCAACAGATACGCAGTATTTT,CASSFQGATDTQYF
TRBJ2-7,few,-,16,TRBV12-3/TRBV12-4,TGTGCCAGCAGCCACCAGGAGGACACCCCTGCCTACGAGCAGTACTTC,CASSHQEDTPAYEQYF
TRBJ2-7,once,TRBD1,13,TRBV7-9,TGTGCCAGCGGCGAGACAGGGGTCTACGAGCAGTACTTC,CASGETGVYEQYF
TRBJ1-3,-,-,14,TRBV20-1,TGCAGTGCTAGTCCCCCCTACTCTGGAAACACCATATATTTT,CSASPPYSGNTIYF
TRBJ2-7,-,-,13,TRBV27,TGTGCCAGCACCCCACAGGGCCCCTACGAGCAGTACTTC,CASTPQGPYEQYF
TRBJ1-1,few,-,11,TRBV6-5,TGTGCCAGCAGTTACTCCGGGTGGGCTTTCTTT,CASSYSGWAFF
TRBJ1-1,-,TRBD1,17,TRBV4-1,TGCGCCAGCAGCCAAGATGCGGGACAGAGGATGAACACTGAAGCTTTCTTT,CASSQDAGQRMNTEAFF
TRBJ2-3,-,TRBD2,15,TRBV7-2,TGTGCCAGCAGCTTACTAGCGGGAGAGGGGAATACGCAGTATTTT,CASSLLAGEGNTQYF
TRBJ1-1,-,TRBD1,14,TRBV20-1,TGCAGTGCTAGTCGGACAGGGCCGAACACTGAAGCTTTCTTT,CSASRTGPNTEAFF
TRBJ1-1,-,-,14,TRBV7-9,TGTGCCAGCAGCTCTATGACAGCGAACACTGAAGCTTTCTTT,CASSSMTANTEAFF
TRBJ2-3,-,TRBD1,17,TRBV5-6,TGTGCCAGCAGCCGGGACAGGGAAGGCCTAGGTGCAGATACGCAGTATTTT,CASSRDREGLGADTQYF
TRBJ2-1,few,TRBD2,15,TRBV9,TGTGCCAGCAGCGTACAGGCGGGAGGATACAATGAGCAGTTCTTC,CASSVQAGGYNEQFF
TRBJ1-2,-,-,15,TRBV11-2,TGTGCCAGCAGCATCCTCTCCGGGACGGTCTATGGCTACACCTTC,CASSILSGTVYGYTF
TRBJ2-1,-,-,18,TRBV6-2/TRBV6-3,TGTGCCAGCAGTTACTCCCCCCCTGGCAGTAGCTCCTACAATGAGCAGTTCTTC,CASSYSPPGSSSYNEQFF
TRBJ1-1,-,-,14,TRBV28,TGTGCCAGCAGTTTAACCGGGCCAAGGGCTGAAGCTTTCTTT,CASSLTGPRAEAFF
TRBJ2-7,-,TRBD1,14,TRBV10-3,TGTGCCACGGGGCACAGGGGGAGCCCGTACGAGCAGTACTTC,CATGHRGSPYEQYF
TRBJ1-2,many,TRBD1,16,TRBV20-1,TGCAGTGTTGTGGGACAGGGAGCCTACTCTAGGTCTGGCTACACCTTC,CSVVGQGAYSRSGYTF
TRBJ2-3,few,-,15,TRBV5-1,TGCGCCAGCAGCTTGGACCCAGGGGCATCAGATACGCAGTATTTT,CASSLDPGASDTQYF
TRBJ2-7,few,TRBD2,15,TRBV11-2,TGTGCCAGCAGCTTAGATCCAGCGGGGGGGCGAGAGCAGTACTTC,CASSLDPAGGREQYF
TRBJ2-2,once,TRBD1,15,TRBV10-3,TGTGCCATCAGCCCAGGGGGACCCGGGGCCGGGGAGCTGTTTTTT,CAISPGGPGAGELFF
TRBJ1-5,many,-,15,TRBV12-3/TRBV12-4,TGTGCCAGCAGTTTATCCCGGGCCTTCAATCAGCCCCAGCATTTT,CASSLSRAFNQPQHF
TRBJ2-4,-,TRBD2,16,TRBV11-2,TGTGCCAGCAGCTGGACTAGCGGGGATGTCAAAAACATTCAGTACTTC,CASSWTSGDVKNIQYF
TRBJ2-7,-,-,15,TRBV4-1,TGCGCCAGCAGCCAAGAATCAACAGGGTCCTACGAGCAGTACTTC,CASSQESTGSYEQYF
TRBJ1-5,-,TRBD1,12,TRBV20-1,TGCAGTGCTAGTCCCAGGGGGGCGCCCCAGCATTTT,CSASPRGAPQHF
TRBJ2-7,few,TRBD1,12,TRBV10-3,TGTGCCATCGGGACAGGGATTTACGAGCAGTACTTC,CAIGTGIYEQYF
TRBJ1-1,few,-,15,TRBV3-1,TGTGCCAGCAGCCAAGGGGTAGGACCACACACTGAAGCTTTCTTT,CASSQGVGPHTEAFF
TRBJ2-3,-,TRBD2,19,TRBV24-1,TGTGCCACCAGTGATTACGGGACTAGCGGCGAGATGGGGGCAGATACGCAGTATTTT,CATSDYGTSGEMGADTQYF
TRBJ1-2,-,-,13,TRBV20-1,TGCAGTGCTGCGATTGGGGCGGACTATGGCTACACCTTC,CSAAIGADYGYTF
TRBJ2-2,once,TRBD2,16,TRBV6-2/TRBV6-3,TGTGCCAGCAAGGTTACGTCTTCTAGCGGCACCGGGGAGCTGTTTTTT,CASKVTSSSGTGELFF
TRBJ2-3,few,-,14,TRBV7-9,TGTGCCAGCACCAAAGAACAGGGAACAGATACGCAGTATTTT,CASTKEQGTDTQYF
TRBJ2-3,-,-,22,TRBV12-3/TRBV12-4,TGTGCCAGCAGTTTAATTCGGCGCAGGGGCCTCACAATAAACCCTCGCACAGATACGCAGTATTTT,CASSLIRRRGLTINPRTDTQYF
TRBJ2-1,-,TRBD2,19,TRBV20-1,TGCAGTGCTAGAGATGTTTATGGGACTAGCGGGGGGGCCTCCAATGAGCAGTTCTTC,CSARDVYGTSGGASNEQFF
TRBJ2-5,few,-,15,TRBV9,TGTGCCAGCAGCGTAGCCGGGGGAAGGGGAGAGACCCAGTACTTC,CASSVAGGRGETQYF
TRBJ2-1,few,-,16,TRBV6-2/TRBV6-3,TGTGCCAGCAGTTACGGGGGGACAGTCTCCTACAATGAGCAGTTCTTC,CASSYGGTVSYNEQFF
TRBJ2-1,many,TRBD2,15,TRBV12-3/TRBV12-4,TGTGCCAGCAGACCCCGGGCGGGGGGGTACAATGAGCAGTTCTTC,CASRPRAGGYNEQFF
TRBJ2-5,many,-,14,TRBV7-2,TGTGCCAGCAACTTAGGCCTGGGCACGGAGACCCAGTACTTC,CASNLGLGTETQYF
TRBJ1-1,-,-,14,TRBV20-1,TGCAGTGCTAGGCCCCCCCTAACAAACACTGAAGCTTTCTTT,CSARPPLTNTEAFF
TRBJ2-1,few,TRBD2,16,TRBV7-2,TGTGCCAGCAGAACCGATAGCGGGAGCTCCTACAATGAGCAGTTCTTC,CASRTDSGSSYNEQFF
TRBJ2-7,few,-,14,TRBV10-3,TGTGCCATCAGCCCGCCAGAAGGGGCCTACGAGCAGTACTTC,CAISPPEGAYEQYF
TRBJ2-2,-,-,15,TRBV7-9,TGTGCCAGCAGCTTTGCAGAGACGAACACCGGGGAGCTGTTTTTT,CASSFAETNTGELFF
TRBJ2-2,-,-,18,TRBV20-1,TGCAGTGCAGCAGCCTCGGGACCTCTATTCGGCACCACCGGGGAGCTGTTTTTT,CSAAASGPLFGTTGELFF
TRBJ2-3,-,-,16,TRBV4-1,TGCGCCAGCAGCCAAGATGCAGGATTAAGCACAGATACGCAGTATTTT,CASSQDAGLSTDTQYF
TRBJ2-1,-,-,17,TRBV10-3,TGTGCCATCAGTGAGATTGGAGGGAATAGGGTGTACAATGAGCAGTTCTTC,CAISEIGGNRVYNEQFF
TRBJ2-1,-,-,16,TRBV7-2,TGTGCCAGCAGCTTACAGGCGATGAGCTCCTACAATGAGCAGTTCTTC,CASSLQAMSSYNEQFF
TRBJ2-6,many,-,19,TRBV6-2/TRBV6-3,TGTGCCAGCAGTCCACCCCTGGGCAGGGTATTGACTGGGGCCAACGTCCTGACTTTC,CASSPPLGRVLTGANVLTF
TRBJ1-4,few,-,15,TRBV6-5,TGTGCCAGCAGTTACACCGGTGGGACTAATGAAAAACTGTTTTTT,CASSYTGGTNEKLFF
TRBJ2-5,once,TRBD1,15,TRBV20-1,TGCAGTGCTAGAGAGAAGACAGGGGGGAGGGAGACCCAGTACTTC,CSAREKTGGRETQYF
TRBJ2-2,-,-,15,TRBV3-1,TGTGCCAGCAGCCAAGTCGCCAGGATGACCGGGGAGCTGTTTTTT,CASSQVARMTGELFF
TRBJ2-3,-,TRBD1,15,TRBV20-1,TGCAGTGCTCTCTCGGGACAGGGGCTCTTAGATACGCAGTATTTT,CSALSGQGLLDTQYF
TRBJ2-5,few,-,16,TRBV7-9,TGTGCCAGCAGGGGGAGGGGACAGACCCTCCAAGAGACCCAGTACTTC,CASRGRGQTLQETQYF
TRBJ2-2,-,TRBD1,15,TRBV5-1,TGCGCCAGCAGCTTGGGACAGGGCAGCACCGGGGAGCTGTTTTTT,CASSLGQGSTGELFF
TRBJ2-6,-,-,16,TRBV7-2,TGTGCCAGCAGCTTAGCTATCCTTACCGGGGCCAACGTCCTGACTTTC,CASSLAILTGANVLTF